The 20 T cell receptor beta chains below all came from one sample that was sequenced in a study of blood T cell repertoires in COVID-19. The assay was immunoSEQ multiplex PCR, and TCRdb's table has in-frame clones only and misses some. There are approximately 200,000 clones in the sample; 83% occur only once, and less than 8% lies in the top ten. The material sequenced was peripheral blood. Source of these receptors: a woman aged 45-65 years with acute or convalescent COVID-19.

The CDR3, as DNA: TGTGCCAGCAATTCCAACAGGGGAACCTCCACAGATACGCAGTATTTT. Protein sequence: CASNSNRGTSTDTQYF. The chain uses TRBV28 and TRBJ2-3; TRBD1 matches at 7 bases. With 7 bases clipped from V and 2 bases from J, the junction kept 12 bases outside the gene matches. The CDR3 loop spans 16 amino acids. Germline loops: CDR1 MDHEN, CDR2 SYDVKM.

The chain recombines TRBV7-8 with TRBJ2-7; D is possibly TRBD2 (5 bases). V lost 3 bases and J lost 3, with 9 bases in between. In germline, CDR1 is SGHVS, CDR2 FQNEAQ. The CDR3 is made up of 13 amino acids. This chain's CDR3 is CASSFPGGYEQYF. The CDR3 nucleotides are TGTGCCAGCAGCTTCCCCGGAGGCTACGAGCAGTACTTC.

This clone came up many times. The chain uses TRBV23-1 and TRBJ2-7; weak D call: TRBD1 (5 bases). TRBV23-1 is given ORF status, its function remaining uncertain. The CDR3 totals 15 residues. Trimming took off 8 bases at V and 6 bases at J, with 23 bases between the two ends. CDR3 region: CASRASDTYFREQYF. As DNA, the CDR3 is TGCGCCAGCCGCGCTTCGGACACTTATTTCCGCGAGCAGTACTTC.

The rearrangement uses TRBV5-4 and TRBJ2-7; TRBD2 matches at 13 bases. Looked up from germline, CDR1 is SGHNT and CDR2 is YYREEE (reference sequence). This CDR3 has 15 amino acids. The V segment lost 4 bases and the J segment 5 bases; nucleotides outside the gene matches: 6. The CDR3 loop reads CASSPGTSGNHEQYF. CDR3 in DNA: TGTGCCAGCAGCCCAGGGACTAGCGGGAACCACGAGCAGTACTTC. Full variable domain (rest looked up from reference TRBV5-4 and TRBJ2-7): ETGVTQSPTHLIKTRGQQVTLRCSSQSGHNTVSWYQQALGQGPQFIFQYYREEENGRGNFPPRFSGLQFPNYSSELNVNALELDDSALYLCASSPGTSGNHEQYFGPGTRLTVT.

This chain links TRBV7-8 with TRBJ1-4, with D possibly being TRBD1 (6 bases). The CDR3 totals 14 residues. The germline CDR1 and CDR2 sequences are SGHVS and FQNEAQ. Trimming removed 8 bases from V and 2 bases from J, with 12 bases in between. The CDR3: CASGYQGTNEKLFF. The CDR3 region has the DNA TGTGCCAGCGGTTATCAGGGGACTAATGAAAAACTGTTTTTT.

The genes are TRBV2 and TRBJ2-2; TRBD1 matches at 7 bases. In germline, CDR1 is SNHLY, CDR2 FYNNEI. V lost 3 bases and J lost 2; bases outside the gene matches: 3. This CDR3 contains 15 residues. In DNA form, the CDR3 reads TGTGCCAGCAGTGACTGGGACAGTAACACCGGGGAGCTGTTTTTT. Residues: CASSDWDSNTGELFF.

This sequence joins TRBV19 and TRBJ1-4; tentative D call: TRBD1 (6 bases). Germline lookup yields CDR1 LNHDA and CDR2 SQIVND (reference sequence). Trimming shortened V by 6 bases and J by 6 bases, and 17 bases separated the two germline ends. This CDR3 spans 15 amino acids. CDR3 DNA: TGTGCCAGTAGCCGTAACAGGGACGGCGATGAAAAACTGTTTTTT. Its translation: CASSRNRDGDEKLFF.

The chain couples TRBV7-3 to TRBJ1-1; no clear D. This CDR3 region has 16 residues. V was trimmed by 10 bases and J by 1 base, leaving 22 bases between them. Germline V CDR1 and CDR2: SGHTA, FQGTGA. The CDR3 here is CAIDRTGVGRNTEAFF. The CDR3 DNA follows: TGTGCCATCGATCGGACCGGGGTAGGGAGGAACACTGAAGCTTTCTTT.

The chain is built from TRBV28 and TRBJ2-7; D is undetermined. The V end was cut by 6 bases, the J end by 2 bases, with 14 bases between. CDR3 length: 14 residues. Germline V lookup: CDR1 MDHEN, CDR2 SYDVKM. The CDR3 DNA sequence: TGTGCCAGCAGCCAACACAGACAACCCTACGAGCAGTACTTC. Translated, it gives CASSQHRQPYEQYF.

The rearrangement joins TRBV27 to TRBJ2-1; TRBD2 matches at 8 bases. The CDR3 length is 12 residues. V shed 11 bases, J shed 8 bases, and the junction held 8 bases outside the gene matches. CDR1 and CDR2 (germline): MNHEY, SMNVEV (reference sequence). The CDR3 here is CAGRGGLDEQFF. DNA for the CDR3: TGTGCCGGTCGGGGGGGTCTCGATGAGCAGTTCTTC.

The chain joins TRBV9 to TRBJ1-4; 8 bases fit TRBD1. Germline values: CDR1 SGDLS, CDR2 YYNGEE. Trimming cost V 2 bases and J 7 bases; bases outside gene matches: 13. The CDR3 has 17 amino acids. The CDR3 sequence is CASSVGTGRTGAEKLFF. In DNA form, the CDR3 reads TGTGCCAGCAGCGTCGGGACAGGAAGAACAGGGGCTGAAAAACTGTTTTTT.

The CDR3 DNA sequence: TGTGCCAGCAGCCCTAGCGGGGGGGCCCTCACCGGGGAGCTGTTTTTT. Amino acid sequence: CASSPSGGALTGELFF. This chain uses TRBV3-1 (or the pseudogene TRBV3-2) with TRBJ2-2; 12 nucleotides match TRBD2. J gave up 4 bases and V 4 bases, and 4 bases lay outside the gene matches. The CDR3 runs to 16 residues. CDR1 and CDR2 (germline): LGHDT, YNNKEL (reference sequence).

In its sample, this clone was seen once. The chain combines TRBV6-5 with TRBJ1-5; D not resolved. Germline-derived CDR1 and CDR2 are MNHEY and SVGAGI. The CDR3 is made up of 15 amino acids. Trimming pared 0 bases from V and 0 bases from J, leaving 6 bases between. CDR3 sequence (DNA): TGTGCCAGCAGTTACTCGACACTTAGCAATCAGCCCCAGCATTTT. Translated, it gives CASSYSTLSNQPQHF.

The chain uses TRBV5-6 and TRBJ2-2; TRBD1 aligns across 8 bases. J was trimmed by 5 bases and V by 5 bases; bases with no gene match: 8. Germline V CDR1 and CDR2: SGHDT, YYEEEE. This CDR3 spans 15 amino acids. The CDR3 loop reads CASRAGTGGTGELFF. CDR3 coding DNA: TGTGCCAGCAGGGCAGGTACAGGGGGGACCGGGGAGCTGTTTTTT. The full variable domain, its missing parts supplied by reference TRBV5-6 and TRBJ2-2, is DAGVTQSPTHLIKTRGQQVTLRCSPKSGHDTVSWYQQALGQGPQFIFQYYEEEERQRGNFPDRFSGHQFPNYSSELNVNALLLGDSALYLCASRAGTGGTGELFFGEGSRLTVL.

The chain employs TRBV3-1 (or the pseudogene TRBV3-2) and TRBJ1-6; 7 bases line up with TRBD1. The CDR3 length is 14 residues. V gave up 4 bases and J gave up 5 bases; unmatched junction bases: 2. Germline lookup yields CDR1 LGHDT and CDR2 YNNKEL (reference sequence). DNA for the CDR3: TGTGCCAGCAGCCCAGGGACAGATAATTCACCCCTCCACTTT. This encodes CASSPGTDNSPLHF.

J is TRBJ2-3 and V is TRBV6-5; 13 bases line up with TRBD2. The CDR3 runs to 14 residues. Germline V gene data show CDR1 as MNHEY and CDR2 as SVGAGI. The J segment lost 11 bases and the V segment lost 6 bases, leaving 8 bases of the junction unmatched. CDR3 nucleotide sequence: TGTGCCAGCAGCCCCGGGACTAGCGGGAAGATGCAGTATTTT. This encodes CASSPGTSGKMQYF.

There are many counts of this clone. J is TRBJ1-5 and V is TRBV19, with D possibly matching TRBD1 (5 bases). V was clipped by 5 bases and J by 6 bases, with 17 bases between them. The CDR3 covers 15 residues. The germline V gene has CDR1 LNHDA and CDR2 SQIVND (reference sequence). In DNA form, the CDR3 reads TGTGCCAGTAGTTATGTAAGGGGTAGGGGTCAGCCCCAGCATTTT. The encoded protein is CASSYVRGRGQPQHF.

The chain is built from TRBV28 and TRBJ1-4, with a tentative D call TRBD1 (5 bases). The CDR3 has 13 amino acids. Germline V gives CDR1 MDHEN, CDR2 SYDVKM. Deletions cut 9 bases from V and 8 bases from J, with 16 bases between. CDR3 region: CASPVGGGEKLFF. The CDR3 DNA follows: TGTGCCAGTCCCGTCGGGGGGGGAGAAAAACTGTTTTTT.

The chain recombines TRBV7-2 with TRBJ1-4; D is possibly TRBD1 (5 bases). This CDR3 contains 14 residues. The V gene's germline CDR1 is SGHTA and CDR2 FQGNSA. Trimming cost V 1 base and J 8 bases, with 11 bases left between them. In DNA, the CDR3 is TGTGCCAGCAGCTTAGTGGGAGGGGCAGAAAAACTGTTTTTT. It yields the protein CASSLVGGAEKLFF.

CDR3 bases: TGTGCCGCGGGGAGAGGGGTCGGTGGCGAGCAGTACTTC. Amino acids: CAAGRGVGGEQYF. The chain couples TRBV27 to TRBJ2-7, with D possibly matching TRBD2 (6 bases). The CDR3 totals 13 residues. Germline assignment: CDR1 MNHEY and CDR2 SMNVEV (reference sequence). V was clipped by 11 bases and J by 6 bases, with 20 bases between them.